This T cell receptor beta chain emerged from a study of metastatic and nonmetastatic thyroid tumors. Study-level background: The comparison covered peripheral blood and tumor or nodule tissue in malignant and benign thyroid patients.

This clone showed up many times. All patients were untreated before thyroid surgery. After removal of 0 bases from V and 1 base from J, the junction contained 0 bases not matched to a gene. The CDR3 is 15 residues long. Per the germline V gene, CDR1 is MNHNS and CDR2 is SASEGT. MiXCR was used by TCRdb to re-call the PCR reads. The sample lists some 10,000 clones; 9% to 15% were seen once. The TCR originated in a female donor with papillary thyroid cancer or a benign thyroid nodule (not recorded which). Some clones in this sample may be carry-over from other donors' samples. Sequencing was performed on blood. The genes are TRBV6-1 and TRBJ2-1, with 7 bases aligning to TRBD2. The CDR3 reads CASSEAGGSYNEQFF. CDR3 bases: TGTGCCAGCAGTGAAGCGGGAGGGTCCTACAATGAGCAGTTCTTC.